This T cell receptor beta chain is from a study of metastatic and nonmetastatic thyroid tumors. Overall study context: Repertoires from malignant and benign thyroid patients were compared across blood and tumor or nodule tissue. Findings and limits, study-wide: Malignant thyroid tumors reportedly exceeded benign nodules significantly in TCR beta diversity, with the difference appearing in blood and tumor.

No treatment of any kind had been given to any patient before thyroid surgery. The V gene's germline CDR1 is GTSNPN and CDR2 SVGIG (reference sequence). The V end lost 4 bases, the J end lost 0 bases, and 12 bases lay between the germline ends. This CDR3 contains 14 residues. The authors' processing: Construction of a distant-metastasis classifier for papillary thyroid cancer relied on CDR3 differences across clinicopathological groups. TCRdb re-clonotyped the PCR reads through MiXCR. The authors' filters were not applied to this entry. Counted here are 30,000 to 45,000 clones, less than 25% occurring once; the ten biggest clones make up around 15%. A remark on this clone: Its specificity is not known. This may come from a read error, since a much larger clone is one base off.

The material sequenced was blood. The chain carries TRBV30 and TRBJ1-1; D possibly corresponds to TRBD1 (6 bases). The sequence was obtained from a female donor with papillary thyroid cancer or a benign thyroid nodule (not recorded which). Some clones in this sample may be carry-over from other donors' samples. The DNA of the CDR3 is TGTGCCTGGACCCGACAGGTAATGAACACTGAAGCTTTCTTT. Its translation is CAWTRQVMNTEAFF.